Only a few counts were recorded for the clone carrying this T cell receptor (beta chain). Its specificity is not known. The record originates from a study of cytomegalovirus exposure and HLA in healthy donors. General study results and limits: Apart from CMV serostatus, no immune exposure information was available. Despite most TCR sequences being rare, some public TCRs occurred in many donors.

The PCR made use of 60 Vbeta and 13 Jbeta primers. Assay used: immunoSEQ multiplex PCR; TCRdb lists only in-frame clones, some missing. There are approximately 180,000 clones in the sample; 70% to 85% occur only once, and 1.2% to 1.5% lies in the top ten. This CDR3 contains 15 residues. The V gene's germline CDR1 is LNHDA and CDR2 SQIVND (reference sequence). V was clipped by 6 bases and J by 1 base; unmatched bases: 5. This receptor was taken from a woman between 25 and 40 years old in good health and CMV-seropositive. The rearrangement joins TRBV19 to TRBJ1-1, with 10 bases aligning to TRBD1. Sequencing was performed on PBMCs. CDR3 in amino acids: CASSKGTGANTEAFF. CDR3 nucleotide sequence: TGTGCCAGTAGCAAAGGGACAGGGGCGAACACTGAAGCTTTCTTT.